This T cell receptor beta chain was captured in a study of neurological immune-mediated disorders. Study details: Secondary progressive disease was present in 3, and relapsing-remitting disease in 31, of the 35 or so multiple sclerosis patients. Broader study findings: One related-CDR3 cluster, identified by phylogenetic grouping, held the repertoires of 18 of 34 multiple sclerosis patients and was a possible signature. The study found the most TCR clonal expansion in HTLV-1-associated myelopathy and the least in multiple sclerosis, below healthy controls.

5'RACE with 10-nucleotide random UMIs produced the cDNA. TCRdb passed the 5' RACE reads through MiXCR, listing each CDR3 protein once. The sample holds nearly 60,000 distinct CDR3 sequences, roughly 3.2% seen once. Deletions cut 2 bases from V and 5 bases from J, with 13 bases between. Germline loops: CDR1 LGHNA, CDR2 YNFKEQ. This CDR3 has 15 amino acids. On this clonotype itself: Its antigen is undetermined. A much larger clone is a single base away; this may be a read error.

The rearrangement uses TRBV4-2 and TRBJ2-1; D gene unclear. This sequence was found in a woman aged 25-40 years with multiple sclerosis. Sequencing was performed on PBMCs. CDR3 loop: CASSQSWRGDNEQFF. The CDR3 coding sequence is TGTGCCAGCAGCCAAAGCTGGAGAGGCGACAATGAGCAGTTCTTC.